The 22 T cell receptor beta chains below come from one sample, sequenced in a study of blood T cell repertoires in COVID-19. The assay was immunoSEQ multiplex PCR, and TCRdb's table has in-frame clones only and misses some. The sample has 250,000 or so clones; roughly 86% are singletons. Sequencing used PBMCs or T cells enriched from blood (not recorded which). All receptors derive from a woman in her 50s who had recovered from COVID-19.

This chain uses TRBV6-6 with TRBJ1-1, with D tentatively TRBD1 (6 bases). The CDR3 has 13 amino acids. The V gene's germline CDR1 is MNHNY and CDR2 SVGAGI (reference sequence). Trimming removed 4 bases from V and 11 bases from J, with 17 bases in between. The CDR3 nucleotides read TGTGCCAGCAGTTTAAGGGGGGGAGTGAGGGCTTTCTTT. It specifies CASSLRGGVRAFF.

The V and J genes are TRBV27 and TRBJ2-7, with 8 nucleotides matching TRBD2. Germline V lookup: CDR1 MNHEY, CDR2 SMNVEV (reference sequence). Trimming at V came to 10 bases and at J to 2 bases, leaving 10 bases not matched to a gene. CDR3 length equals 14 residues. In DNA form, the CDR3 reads TGTGCCACTAGATTGTTGGGACTAGCCTACGAGCAGTACTTC. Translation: CATRLLGLAYEQYF.

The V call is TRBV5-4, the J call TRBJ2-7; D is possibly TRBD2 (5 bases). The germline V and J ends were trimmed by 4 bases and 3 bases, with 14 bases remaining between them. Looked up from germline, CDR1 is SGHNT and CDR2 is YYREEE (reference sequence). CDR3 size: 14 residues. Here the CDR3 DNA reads TGTGCCAGCAGCCCAGGACCAGCGGACTACGAGCAGTACTTC. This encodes CASSPGPADYEQYF.

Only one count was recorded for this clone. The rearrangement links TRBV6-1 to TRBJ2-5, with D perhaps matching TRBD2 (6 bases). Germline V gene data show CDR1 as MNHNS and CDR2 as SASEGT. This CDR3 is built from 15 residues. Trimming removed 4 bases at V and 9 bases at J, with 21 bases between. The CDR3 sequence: CASSGGGTLGEAQYF. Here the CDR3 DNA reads TGTGCCAGCAGTGGAGGCGGGACTTTAGGGGAGGCCCAGTACTTC.

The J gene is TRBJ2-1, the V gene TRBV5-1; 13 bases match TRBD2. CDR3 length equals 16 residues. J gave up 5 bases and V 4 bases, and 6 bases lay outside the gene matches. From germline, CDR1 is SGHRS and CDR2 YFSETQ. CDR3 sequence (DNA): TGCGCCAGCAGCAAACCGGGACTAGCGGGAAACAATGAGCAGTTCTTC. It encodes CASSKPGLAGNNEQFF.

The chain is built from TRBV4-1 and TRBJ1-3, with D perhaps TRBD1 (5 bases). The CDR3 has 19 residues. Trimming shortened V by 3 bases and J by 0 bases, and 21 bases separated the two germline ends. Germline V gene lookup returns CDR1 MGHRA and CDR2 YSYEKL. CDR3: CASSQPGRAGKDSGNTIYF. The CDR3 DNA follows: TGCGCCAGCAGCCAGCCCGGGAGGGCAGGGAAGGACTCTGGAAACACCATATATTTT.

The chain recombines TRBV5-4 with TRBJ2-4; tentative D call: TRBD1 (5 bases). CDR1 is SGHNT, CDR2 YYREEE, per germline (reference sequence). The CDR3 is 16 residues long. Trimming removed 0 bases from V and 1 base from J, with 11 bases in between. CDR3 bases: TGTGCCAGCAGCTTGGTAAGGGGATCGGCCAAAAACATTCAGTACTTC. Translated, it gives CASSLVRGSAKNIQYF.

In DNA, the CDR3 is TGTGCCAGCAGTCAAGGACTAGTCCAAGAGACCCAGTACTTC. This translates into CASSQGLVQETQYF. V usage is TRBV6-6 and J usage is TRBJ2-5, with TRBD2 matching 7 bases. After removal of 5 bases from V and 1 base from J, the junction contained 4 bases not matched to a gene. Germline V gene lookup returns CDR1 MNHNY and CDR2 SVGAGI (reference sequence). The CDR3 covers 14 residues.

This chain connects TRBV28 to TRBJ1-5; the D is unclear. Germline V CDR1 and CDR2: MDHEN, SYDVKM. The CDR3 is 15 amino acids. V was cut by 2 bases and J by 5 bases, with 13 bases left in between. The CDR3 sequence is CASSLPQKVDQPQHF. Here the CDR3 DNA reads TGTGCCAGCAGTTTACCACAGAAGGTTGATCAGCCCCAGCATTTT.

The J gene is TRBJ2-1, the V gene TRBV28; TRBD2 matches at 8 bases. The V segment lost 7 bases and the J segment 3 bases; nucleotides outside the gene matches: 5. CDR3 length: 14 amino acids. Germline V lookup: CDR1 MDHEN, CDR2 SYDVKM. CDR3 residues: CASTGTRSYNEQFF. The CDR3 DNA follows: TGTGCCAGCACCGGGACTAGAAGCTACAATGAGCAGTTCTTC.

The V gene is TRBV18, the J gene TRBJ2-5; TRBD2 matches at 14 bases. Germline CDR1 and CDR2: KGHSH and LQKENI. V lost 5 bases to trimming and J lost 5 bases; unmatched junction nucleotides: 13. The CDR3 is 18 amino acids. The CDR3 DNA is TGTGCCAGCTCAAACCAAAGACTAGCGGGAGGGCCCTCGGAGACCCAGTACTTC. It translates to CASSNQRLAGGPSETQYF.

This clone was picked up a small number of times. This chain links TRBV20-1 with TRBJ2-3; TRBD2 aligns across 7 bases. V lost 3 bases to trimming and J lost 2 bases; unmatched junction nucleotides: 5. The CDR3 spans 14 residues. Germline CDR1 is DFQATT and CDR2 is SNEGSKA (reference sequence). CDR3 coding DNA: TGCAGTGCTAGTGCCGGGACTACCACAGATACGCAGTATTTT. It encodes CSASAGTTTDTQYF.

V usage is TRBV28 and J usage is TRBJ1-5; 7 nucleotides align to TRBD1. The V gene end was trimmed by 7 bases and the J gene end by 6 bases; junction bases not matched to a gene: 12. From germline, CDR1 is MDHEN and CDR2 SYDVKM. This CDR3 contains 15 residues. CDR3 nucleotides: TGTGCCAGCACCCGGGACAGTAGAATTTCTCAGCCCCAGCATTTT. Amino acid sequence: CASTRDSRISQPQHF.

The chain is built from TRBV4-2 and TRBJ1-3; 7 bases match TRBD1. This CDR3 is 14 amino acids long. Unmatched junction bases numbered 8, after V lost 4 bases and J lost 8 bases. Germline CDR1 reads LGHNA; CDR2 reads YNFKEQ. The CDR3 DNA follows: TGTGCCAGCAGCCGAGGGGGACAGACTGACACCATATATTTT. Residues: CASSRGGQTDTIYF.

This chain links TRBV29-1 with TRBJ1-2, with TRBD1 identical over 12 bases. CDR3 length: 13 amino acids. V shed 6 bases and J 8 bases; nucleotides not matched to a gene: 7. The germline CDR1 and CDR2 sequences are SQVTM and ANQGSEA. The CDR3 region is CSVAGQGASGYTF. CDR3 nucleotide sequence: TGCAGCGTGGCGGGACAGGGGGCGTCAGGCTACACCTTC.

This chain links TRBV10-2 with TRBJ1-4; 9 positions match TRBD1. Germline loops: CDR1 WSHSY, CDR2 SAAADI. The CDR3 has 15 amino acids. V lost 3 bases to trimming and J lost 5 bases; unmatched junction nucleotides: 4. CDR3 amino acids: CASSDSGTGNEKLFF. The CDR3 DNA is TGCGCCAGCAGTGATTCCGGGACAGGGAATGAAAAACTGTTTTTT.

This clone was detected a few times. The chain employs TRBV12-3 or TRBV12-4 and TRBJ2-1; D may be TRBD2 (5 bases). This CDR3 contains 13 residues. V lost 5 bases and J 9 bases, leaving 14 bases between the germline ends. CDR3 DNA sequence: TGTGCCAGCAGTCAGGACTCCCGGGGTGAGCAGTTCTTC. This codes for CASSQDSRGEQFF.

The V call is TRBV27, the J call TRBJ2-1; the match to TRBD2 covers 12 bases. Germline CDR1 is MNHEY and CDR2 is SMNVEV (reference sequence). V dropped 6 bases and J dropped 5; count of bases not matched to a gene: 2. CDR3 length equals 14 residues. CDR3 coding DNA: TGTGCCAGCAGGCTAGCGGGAGGGAACAATGAGCAGTTCTTC. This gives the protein CASRLAGGNNEQFF.

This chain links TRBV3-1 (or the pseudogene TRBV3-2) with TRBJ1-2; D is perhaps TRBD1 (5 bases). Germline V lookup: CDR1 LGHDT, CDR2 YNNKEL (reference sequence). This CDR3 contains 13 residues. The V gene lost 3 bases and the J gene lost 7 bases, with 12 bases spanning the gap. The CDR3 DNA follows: TGTGCCAGCAGCCACCAGGGAAGTAGTGGCTACACCTTC. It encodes CASSHQGSSGYTF.

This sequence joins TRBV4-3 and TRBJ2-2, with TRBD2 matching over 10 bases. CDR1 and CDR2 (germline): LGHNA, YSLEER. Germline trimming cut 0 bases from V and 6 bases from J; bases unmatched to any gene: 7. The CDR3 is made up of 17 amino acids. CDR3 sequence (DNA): TGCGCCAGCAGCCAAGAGTTGAGCGGGAGGGCCTCCGGGGAGCTGTTTTTT. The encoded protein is CASSQELSGRASGELFF.

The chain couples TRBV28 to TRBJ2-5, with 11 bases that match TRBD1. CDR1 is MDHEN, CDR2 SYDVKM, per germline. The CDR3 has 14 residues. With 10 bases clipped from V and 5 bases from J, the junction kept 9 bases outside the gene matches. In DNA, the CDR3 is TGTGCCACCTCGGACAGGGGGCGCTGGGAGACCCAGTACTTC. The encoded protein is CATSDRGRWETQYF. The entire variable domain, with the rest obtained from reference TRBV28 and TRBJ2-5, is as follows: DVKVTQSSRYLVKRTGEKVFLECVQDMDHENMFWYRQDPGLGLRLIYFSYDVKMKEKGDIPEGYSVSREKKERFSLILESASTNQTSMYLCATSDRGRWETQYFGPGTRLLVL.

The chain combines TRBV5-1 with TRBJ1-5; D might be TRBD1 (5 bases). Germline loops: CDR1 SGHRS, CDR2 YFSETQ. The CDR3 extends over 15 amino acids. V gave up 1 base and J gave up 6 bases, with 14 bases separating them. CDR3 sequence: CASSLTPGSGQPQHF. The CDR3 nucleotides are TGCGCCAGCAGCTTGACTCCAGGGTCGGGTCAGCCCCAGCATTTT.